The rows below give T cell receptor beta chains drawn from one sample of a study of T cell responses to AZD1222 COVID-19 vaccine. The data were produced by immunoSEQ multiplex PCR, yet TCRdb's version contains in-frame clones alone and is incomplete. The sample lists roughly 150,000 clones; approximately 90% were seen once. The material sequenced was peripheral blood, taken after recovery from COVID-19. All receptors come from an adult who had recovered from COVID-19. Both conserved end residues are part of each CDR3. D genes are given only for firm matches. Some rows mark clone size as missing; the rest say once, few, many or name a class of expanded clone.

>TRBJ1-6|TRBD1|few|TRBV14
TGTGCCAGCAGCCAACTGGGACAGGGTGACTCACCCCTCCACTTT
CASSQLGQGDSPLHF
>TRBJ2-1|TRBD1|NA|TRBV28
TGTGCCAGCAGCCCGCTGGGACAGGGATCCTACAATGAGCAGTTCTTC
CASSPLGQGSYNEQFF
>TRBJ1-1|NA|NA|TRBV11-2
TGTGCCAGCAGCTTCGCGCAGAACACTGAAGCTTTCTTT
CASSFAQNTEAFF
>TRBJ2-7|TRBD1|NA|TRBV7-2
TGTGCCAGCAGCTATAGAGTGGGACAGGGGGCGTCCTACGAGCAGTACTTC
CASSYRVGQGASYEQYF
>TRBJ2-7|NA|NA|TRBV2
TGTGCCAGCAGTCTGACGGTCGACGAGCAGTACTTC
CASSLTVDEQYF
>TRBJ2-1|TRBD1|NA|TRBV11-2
TGTGCCAGCAGCTTAGATCCCGGGACAGGGAACAATGAGCAGTTCTTC
CASSLDPGTGNNEQFF
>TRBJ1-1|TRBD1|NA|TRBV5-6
TGTGCCAGCAGCTCGACCGGGACAGGGCCGAACACTGAAGCTTTCTTT
CASSSTGTGPNTEAFF
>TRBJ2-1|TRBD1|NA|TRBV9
TGTGCCAGCAGCGCCTCAGGGACAGGGGAGTTCAATGAGCAGTTCTTC
CASSASGTGEFNEQFF
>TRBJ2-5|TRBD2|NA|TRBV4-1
TGCGCCAGCAGCCTAGAGGCTAGCGGGGGGGTTTTTATTGGGACCCAGTACTTC
CASSLEASGGVFIGTQYF
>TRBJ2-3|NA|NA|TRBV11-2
TGTGCCAGCAGCGAAGGGGACGGTAGGGCGCAGTATTTT
CASSEGDGRAQYF
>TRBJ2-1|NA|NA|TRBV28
TGTGCCAGCAGTTTATGGTCGGGCAGGGATTACAATGAGCAGTTCTTC
CASSLWSGRDYNEQFF
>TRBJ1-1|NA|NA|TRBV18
TGTGCCAGCTCACCACCCCAGCCGGGGCAGCCTGAAGCTTTCTTT
CASSPPQPGQPEAFF
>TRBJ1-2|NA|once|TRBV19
TGTGCCAGTAGTACAGAGCCCCAAGGGAACTATGGCTACACCTTC
CASSTEPQGNYGYTF
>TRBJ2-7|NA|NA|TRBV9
TGTGCCAGCAGCGTAGGGCCGAACTACGAGCAGTACTTC
CASSVGPNYEQYF
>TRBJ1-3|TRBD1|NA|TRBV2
TGTGCCAGCAGTGTCGGGACAGGGGTTGGAAACACCATATATTTT
CASSVGTGVGNTIYF
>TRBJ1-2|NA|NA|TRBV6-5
TGTGCCAGCTTGAAACCAGGGTATGGTGGCTACACCTTC
CASLKPGYGGYTF
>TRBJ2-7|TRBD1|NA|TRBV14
TGTGCCAGCAGTCTGACAGGGGGCGCACCCTACGAGCAGTACTTC
CASSLTGGAPYEQYF
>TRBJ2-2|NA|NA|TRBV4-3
TGCGCCAGCAGCCACCTCGGGTCGCTGAACACCGGGGAGCTGTTTTTT
CASSHLGSLNTGELFF
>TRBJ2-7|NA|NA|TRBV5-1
TGCGCCAGCAGCCCGGAAGGGACCGGGCCGGGGGCCACCTACGAGCAGTACTTC
CASSPEGTGPGATYEQYF
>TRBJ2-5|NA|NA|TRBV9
TGTGCCAGCAGCGTACGGAGCGACAGTCAAGAGACCCAGTACTTC
CASSVRSDSQETQYF
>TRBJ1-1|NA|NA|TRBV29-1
TGCAGCGTTGTAGGGGGGGGCAGCGGGATGGACACTGAAGCTTTCTTT
CSVVGGGSGMDTEAFF
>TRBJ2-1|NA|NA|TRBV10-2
TGCGCCAGCAGTGAGCCCATAGGGGGGCAGTTCTTC
CASSEPIGGQFF
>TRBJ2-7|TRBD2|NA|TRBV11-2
TGTGCCAGCAGCTCCCAAGGGACTAGCGGGAGTCGGCAGTACTTC
CASSSQGTSGSRQYF
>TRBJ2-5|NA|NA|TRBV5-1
TGCGCCAGCAGCTTGCTGCCCGGAGAAGCCCAGTACTTC
CASSLLPGEAQYF
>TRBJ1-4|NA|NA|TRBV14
TGTGCCAGCAGACGAGCCCCTAATGAAAAACTGTTTTTT
CASRRAPNEKLFF
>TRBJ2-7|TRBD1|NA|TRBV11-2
TGTGCCAGCAGCTATCCGACCGGGACAGGGGGGTACGAGCAGTACTTC
CASSYPTGTGGYEQYF
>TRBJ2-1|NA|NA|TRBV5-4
TGTGCCAGCAGCTTGTCTGCCCCCCATGAGCAGTTCTTC
CASSLSAPHEQFF
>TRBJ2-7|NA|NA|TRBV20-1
TGCAGTGCTAGTGAACCAGGAGGACGGCTGCAGTACTTC
CSASEPGGRLQYF
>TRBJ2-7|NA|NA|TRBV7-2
TGTGCCAGCAGCTTAGGGAGTCGACGGAATCTAGCTCACGAGCAGTACTTC
CASSLGSRRNLAHEQYF
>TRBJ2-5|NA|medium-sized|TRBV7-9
TGTGCCAGCAGCCCCTCGGGTTCACAAGAGACCCAGTACTTC
CASSPSGSQETQYF
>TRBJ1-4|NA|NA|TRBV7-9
TGTGCCAGCAGCCTAGGGACGGAGGGCCAAGCTAATGAAAAACTGTTTTTT
CASSLGTEGQANEKLFF
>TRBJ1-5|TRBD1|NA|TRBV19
TGTGCCACCTCACGCCGCCCCTCGGACACAACAGGGGGCCCTCCATCGCCCCAGCATTTT
CATSRRPSDTTGGPPSPQHF
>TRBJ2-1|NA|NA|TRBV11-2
TGTGCCAGCAGCTTAAGGATCAAGGACAGCCCCTACAATGAGCAGTTCTTC
CASSLRIKDSPYNEQFF
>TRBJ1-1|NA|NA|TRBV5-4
TGTGCCAGCAGCTTGGGGTACACTGAAGCTTTCTTT
CASSLGYTEAFF
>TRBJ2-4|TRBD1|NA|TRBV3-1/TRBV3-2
TGTGCCAGCAGCCAAGATGGGGGACAGTCTTTCCCCACAAACATTCAGTACTTC
CASSQDGGQSFPTNIQYF
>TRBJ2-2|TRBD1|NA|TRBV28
TGTGCCAGCAGACTATGGACAGGGGGGTCCGGGGAGCTGTTTTTT
CASRLWTGGSGELFF
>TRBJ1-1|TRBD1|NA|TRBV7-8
TGTGCCAGCAGCACACAGGGGCCCACTGAAGCTTTCTTT
CASSTQGPTEAFF
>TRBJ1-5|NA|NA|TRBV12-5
TGTGCTAGTGCCCAAAGGCTCAATCAGCCCCAGCATTTT
CASAQRLNQPQHF
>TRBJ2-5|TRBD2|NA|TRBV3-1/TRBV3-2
TGTGCCAGCAGGGAAGCGGGGGGAGAGACCCAGTACTTC
CASREAGGETQYF